This TCR beta chain was found in a study of blood T cell repertoires in COVID-19. Across the whole study: Both acute and convalescent COVID-19 samples were obtained from the United States, Italy and Spain. T cells, B-cell-depleted T cells, or PBMCs provided the cDNA or gDNA that served as material.

Method: immunoSEQ multiplex PCR; TCRdb's copy keeps in-frame clones and lacks some. The sample shows 70,000 to 85,000 clones, under 95% of them seen only once. The CDR3 covers 12 residues. Germline CDR1 reads MNHNY; CDR2 reads SVGAGI (reference sequence). J gave up 8 bases and V 5 bases, and 3 bases lay outside the gene matches. The rearrangement joins TRBV6-6 to TRBJ2-1, with 7 positions matching TRBD1. Sequencing was carried out using peripheral blood. The clonotype was recovered from a woman aged 55-70 years with active COVID-19. The CDR3 coding sequence is TGTGCCAGCAGTCTACAGGGGCATGAGCAGTTCTTC. It encodes CASSLQGHEQFF.